This T cell receptor (beta chain) comes out of a study of shared T cell receptors in the human thymus. Profiled with immunoSEQ multiplex PCR; TCRdb holds only in-frame clones, not every one. The sample lists approximately 400,000 clones; 95% were seen once. With V trimmed by 4 bases and J by 5 bases, 10 bases remained unmatched. Germline CDR1 reads LGHNT; CDR2 reads FRNRAP. The CDR3 sequence is 16 residues long. This receptor was identified in a human donor. The gene calls are TRBV12-5 and TRBJ2-1; 8 nucleotides match TRBD2. Sequencing was carried out using thymocytes. CDR3 protein: CASGSLAVGKDNEQFF. The CDR3 DNA reads TGTGCTAGTGGTTCACTAGCGGTCGGGAAGGACAATGAGCAGTTCTTC. The entire variable domain, with the rest obtained from reference TRBV12-5 and TRBJ2-1, is as follows: DARVTQTPRHKVTEMGQEVTMRCQPILGHNTVFWYRQTMMQGLELLAYFRNRAPLDDSGMPKDRFSAEMPDATLATLKIQPSEPRDSAVYFCASGSLAVGKDNEQFFGPGTRLTVL.